The 22 T cell receptor beta chains below were found in one sample sequenced in a study of blood T cell repertoires in COVID-19. TCRdb's table, derived via immunoSEQ multiplex PCR, lists solely in-frame clones and lacks some. Here the sample spans roughly 330,000 clones, more than 75% being singletons. Material for sequencing was peripheral blood. These TCRs come from a woman between 45 and 65 years old with active or convalescent COVID-19.

The rearrangement uses TRBV6-5 and TRBJ2-7, with a weak D call TRBD2 (5 bases). The V gene's germline CDR1 is MNHEY and CDR2 SVGAGI. V lost 5 bases, J lost 0 bases, and 11 bases lay in between. This CDR3 has 14 residues. CDR3 nucleotides: TGTGCCAGCAGTCTAGGGAGTGACTCCTACGAGCAGTACTTC. Encoded protein: CASSLGSDSYEQYF.

The chain uses TRBV7-9 and TRBJ1-2, with D unresolved. The CDR3 has 13 residues. Germline V lookup: CDR1 SEHNR, CDR2 FQNEAQ (reference sequence). V shed 3 bases and J shed 8 bases, with 13 bases lying between them. The CDR3 sequence is CASSLPEARGYTF. The CDR3 nucleotides are TGTGCCAGCAGCTTGCCTGAGGCGAGGGGCTACACCTTC.

V gene TRBV5-1 combines with J gene TRBJ1-1; tentative D call: TRBD1 (5 bases). Germline V gives CDR1 SGHRS, CDR2 YFSETQ. The CDR3 length is 15 residues. Trimming removed 0 bases at V and 0 bases at J, with 9 bases between. CDR3 bases: TGCGCCAGCAGCTTGGTCCCAGGGATGAACACTGAAGCTTTCTTT. Its translation is CASSLVPGMNTEAFF.

The chain employs TRBV12-3 or TRBV12-4 and TRBJ1-1; D not resolved. Between the trimmed V and J ends, which lost 3 bases and 2 bases, there was a span of 7 bases. The CDR3 is made up of 13 amino acids. The CDR3 sequence is CASSLGHNTEAFF. In DNA, the CDR3 is TGTGCCAGCAGTTTGGGCCATAACACTGAAGCTTTCTTT.

V is TRBV7-9 and J is TRBJ1-2; D is uncertain. The CDR3 is made up of 13 amino acids. Trimming left V 5 bases short and J 4 bases short, with 11 bases between. CDR1 and CDR2 (germline): SEHNR, FQNEAQ (reference sequence). CDR3 protein: CASSPTEPYGYTF. The CDR3 DNA reads TGTGCCAGCAGCCCCACAGAACCCTATGGCTACACCTTC.

The rearrangement links TRBV7-3 to TRBJ2-2; D is ambiguous. This CDR3 has 16 residues. From germline, CDR1 is SGHTA and CDR2 FQGTGA. V lost 3 bases to trimming and J lost 0 bases, with 11 bases between them. The CDR3 sequence is CASSLGPPANTGELFF. The CDR3 bases are TGTGCCAGCAGCTTGGGCCCCCCGGCGAACACCGGGGAGCTGTTTTTT.

The chain combines TRBV6-5 with TRBJ1-1, with TRBD1 matching over 7 bases. CDR3 size: 15 residues. Germline lookup yields CDR1 MNHEY and CDR2 SVGAGI. V gave up 2 bases and J gave up 4 bases; unmatched junction bases: 7. The CDR3 coding sequence is TGTGCCAGCAGTTACGGAGCAGGGGGTACCACTGAAGCTTTCTTT. Translation: CASSYGAGGTTEAFF.

The chain recombines TRBV6-2 or TRBV6-3 with TRBJ1-1; D ambiguous. Per the germline V gene, CDR1 is MNHEY and CDR2 is SVGEGT. V lost 5 bases and J 0 bases, leaving 13 bases between the germline ends. The CDR3 totals 15 residues. Here the CDR3 reads CASSAGYPMNTEAFF. CDR3 nucleotides: TGTGCCAGCAGTGCCGGGTATCCCATGAACACTGAAGCTTTCTTT.

The rearrangement uses TRBV5-1 and TRBJ1-4; D unresolved. From germline, CDR1 is SGHRS and CDR2 YFSETQ. V was pared by 4 bases and J by 0 bases, with 7 bases between. This CDR3 region has 14 residues. The CDR3 DNA is TGCGCCAGCAGCAGGAGTTCAACTAATGAAAAACTGTTTTTT. This translates into CASSRSSTNEKLFF.

The table lists this clone with a count of one. Other DNA sequences in this sample translate to the same CDR3. This rearrangement joins TRBV5-1 to TRBJ1-3, with D hard to call. The CDR3 is made up of 13 amino acids. V shed 0 bases and J shed 4 bases, with 5 bases lying between them. Per germline, CDR1 SGHRS and CDR2 YFSETQ. The CDR3: CASSLVGGNTIYF. In nucleotides, the CDR3 is TGCGCCAGCAGCTTGGTGGGCGGAAACACCATATATTTT.

The chain combines TRBV10-3 with TRBJ1-2; D may be TRBD1 (5 bases). V was shortened by 8 bases and J by 2 bases, with 12 bases between the two germline ends. The CDR3 spans 13 residues. Per the germline V gene, CDR1 is ENHRY and CDR2 is SYGVKD. The CDR3: CAIHPSGNYGYTF. The CDR3 bases are TGTGCCATCCACCCCTCAGGGAACTATGGCTACACCTTC.

The DNA for the CDR3 is TGTGCCAGCAACGCCAACCCGCGGGAGACCCAGTACTTC. Protein product: CASNANPRETQYF. The genes are TRBV13 and TRBJ2-5; D call uncertain. Germline CDR1 and CDR2: PRHDT and FYEKMQ (reference sequence). Trimming removed 7 bases at V and 5 bases at J, with 14 bases between. CDR3 size: 13 residues. The variable domain in full, completed from reference TRBV13 and TRBJ2-5, reads AAGVIQSPRHLIKEKRETATLKCYPIPRHDTVYWYQQGPGQDPQFLISFYEKMQSDKGSIPDRFSAQQFSDYHSELNMSSLELGDSALYFCASNANPRETQYFGPGTRLLVL.

V and J are TRBV4-1 and TRBJ2-7, with TRBD1 as a possible D gene (6 bases). Germline CDR1 MGHRA, CDR2 YSYEKL. The CDR3 has 14 amino acids. Trimming left V 2 bases short and J 2 bases short, with 10 bases between. The CDR3 reads CASSQPGVTYEQYF. The CDR3 coding sequence is TGCGCCAGCAGCCAACCAGGGGTCACCTACGAGCAGTACTTC.

A few counts support this clone. The chain joins TRBV7-9 to TRBJ2-7; D may be TRBD2 (5 bases). The CDR3 extends over 12 amino acids. Germline V gene lookup returns CDR1 SEHNR and CDR2 FQNEAQ (reference sequence). V was pared by 1 base and J by 7 bases, with 8 bases between. The CDR3 DNA reads as TGTGCCAGCAGCTTAGTCGGGGAAGAGCAGTACTTC. Its protein is CASSLVGEEQYF.

On this clone: This same CDR3 is encoded by further DNA sequences in the sample. The chain is built from TRBV9 and TRBJ2-2; 15 bases line up with TRBD2. Germline V gene lookup returns CDR1 SGDLS and CDR2 YYNGEE. The CDR3 extends over 16 amino acids. Losses at the gene ends were 4 bases for V and 5 bases for J; bases not matched to a gene: 3. CDR3 in amino acids: CASSPGLAGGTGELFF. Written as DNA, the CDR3 is TGTGCCAGCAGCCCAGGACTAGCGGGGGGGACCGGGGAGCTGTTTTTT. The full variable domain, its missing parts supplied by reference TRBV9 and TRBJ2-2, is DSGVTQTPKHLITATGQRVTLRCSPRSGDLSVYWYQQSLDQGLQFLIQYYNGEERAKGNILERFSAQQFPDLHSELNLSSLELGDSALYFCASSPGLAGGTGELFFGEGSRLTVL.

The CDR3 nucleotides are TGCGCCAGCAGCTTGGCTTTTTCGGGGGGCACCGTGAACACTGAAGCTTTCTTT. This codes for CASSLAFSGGTVNTEAFF. The chain is built from TRBV5-1 and TRBJ1-1, with D maybe TRBD1 (6 bases). CDR1 and CDR2 (germline): SGHRS, YFSETQ. Trimming left V 0 bases short and J 0 bases short, with 18 bases between. This CDR3 is built from 18 residues.

J is TRBJ2-5 and V is TRBV4-2, with a possible D match to TRBD2 (7 bases). The CDR3 has 18 residues. The V end was cut by 0 bases, the J end by 5 bases, with 22 bases between. The V gene's germline CDR1 is LGHNA and CDR2 YNFKEQ. The CDR3: CASSQDPVRGGVVETQYF. Written as DNA, the CDR3 is TGTGCCAGCAGCCAAGATCCCGTAAGGGGGGGGGTGGTGGAGACCCAGTACTTC.

The chain links TRBV4-1 to TRBJ2-7; a weak D match, TRBD1 (5 bases). Germline-derived CDR1 and CDR2 are MGHRA and YSYEKL. The CDR3 has 13 amino acids. Trimming removed 4 bases from V and 2 bases from J, with 9 bases in between. The CDR3 DNA reads as TGCGCCAGCAGCCCCCGACAGACCTACGAGCAGTACTTC. It specifies CASSPRQTYEQYF.

Written as DNA, the CDR3 is TGTGCCAGCAGTTTATTTTACGGGGACAGCCCGGGACTAGCGGGGGGACGCTCCTACAATGAGCAGTTCTTC. It is translated as CASSLFYGDSPGLAGGRSYNEQFF. This chain connects TRBV27 to TRBJ2-1, with TRBD2 matching 15 bases. Trimming at V came to 1 base and at J to 0 bases, leaving 19 bases not matched to a gene. This CDR3 region has 24 residues. Looked up from germline, CDR1 is MNHEY and CDR2 is SMNVEV (reference sequence).

The chain joins TRBV3-1 (or the pseudogene TRBV3-2) to TRBJ1-3; D uncertain. This CDR3 has 16 residues. Germline loops: CDR1 LGHDT, CDR2 YNNKEL (reference sequence). V dropped 1 base and J dropped 0 bases, with 10 bases sitting between them. CDR3 coding DNA: TGTGCCAGCAGCCAAGGAGGGCACATCTCTGGAAACACCATATATTTT. Amino acids: CASSQGGHISGNTIYF.

The chain carries TRBV4-1 and TRBJ1-5; D remains ambiguous. V dropped 0 bases and J dropped 7 bases, with 7 bases sitting between them. The CDR3 is 13 residues long. The germline CDR1 and CDR2 sequences are MGHRA and YSYEKL. The CDR3 here is CASSQDESQPQHF. The DNA of the CDR3 is TGCGCCAGCAGCCAAGATGAGAGCCAGCCCCAGCATTTT.

The chain carries TRBV5-1 and TRBJ1-3; D perhaps matches TRBD1 (5 bases). The CDR3 sequence is 15 residues long. Trimming stripped 0 bases from V and 0 bases from J, with 7 bases between. The germline V gene has CDR1 SGHRS and CDR2 YFSETQ. Here the CDR3 reads CASSLGQISGNTIYF. The DNA of the CDR3 is TGCGCCAGCAGCTTGGGACAGATCTCTGGAAACACCATATATTTT.